The clone carrying this T cell receptor beta chain has at least ten counts. Data came from immunoSEQ multiplex PCR; TCRdb stores just in-frame clones and leaves some out. Of 210,000 or so clones in the sample, 80% to 90% are singletons; the top ten hold over 2.5%. This record belongs to a study of cytomegalovirus exposure and HLA in healthy donors. Germline V CDR1 and CDR2: MNHEY, SVGAGI. The V and J ends lost 2 bases and 5 bases respectively, with 14 bases between them. This CDR3 spans 15 amino acids. The source of this sequence is a woman aged 18-29 years in good health and CMV-seronegative. V usage is TRBV6-5 and J usage is TRBJ2-3; D unclear. Specimen: PBMCs. The CDR3 DNA is TGTGCCAGCAGTTACCGCGGCCCCGGCGGAGATACGCAGTATTTT. Its protein product is CASSYRGPGGDTQYF.